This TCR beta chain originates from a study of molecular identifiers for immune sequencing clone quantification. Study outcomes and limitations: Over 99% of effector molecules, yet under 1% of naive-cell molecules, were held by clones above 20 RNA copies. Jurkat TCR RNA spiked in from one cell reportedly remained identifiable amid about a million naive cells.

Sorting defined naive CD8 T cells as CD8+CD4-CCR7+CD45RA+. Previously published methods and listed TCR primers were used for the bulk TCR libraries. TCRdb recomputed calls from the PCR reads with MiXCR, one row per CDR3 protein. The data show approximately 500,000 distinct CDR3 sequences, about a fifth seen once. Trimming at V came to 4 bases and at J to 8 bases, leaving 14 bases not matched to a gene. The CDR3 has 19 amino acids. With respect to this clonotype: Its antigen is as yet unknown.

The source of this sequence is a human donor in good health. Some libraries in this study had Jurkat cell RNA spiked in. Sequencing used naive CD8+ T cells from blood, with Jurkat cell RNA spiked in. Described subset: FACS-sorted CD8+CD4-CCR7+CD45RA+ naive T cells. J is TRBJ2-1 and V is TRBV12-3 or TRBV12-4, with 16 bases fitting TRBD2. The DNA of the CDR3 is TGTGCCAGCAGTTCAAGCCACGGGACTAGCGGGGGGGCTGTGGATGAGCAGTTCTTC. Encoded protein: CASSSSHGTSGGAVDEQFF.